Presented here are 30 T cell receptor beta chains from one specimen sequenced in a study of shared clonotypes between healthy human individuals. Profiling relied on immunoSEQ multiplex PCR, and the TCRdb table lists in-frame clones only, not all of them. Among 2.5 million or so clones, 90% to 95% were seen once, and the ten largest hold over 0.12%. Sequences were obtained from naive CD4+ T cells sorted from blood. This sample's subset: CD45RA+ positively selected. Receptor source: a young man in good health.

The gene calls are TRBV11-2 and TRBJ2-1, with 10 positions matching TRBD2. V lost 5 bases to trimming and J lost 6 bases; unmatched junction nucleotides: 10. Germline V CDR1 and CDR2: SGHAT, FQNNGV. This CDR3 is built from 16 residues. The CDR3 loop reads CASSTNPGLASNEQFF. In DNA form, the CDR3 reads TGTGCCAGCAGCACAAACCCGGGACTAGCGTCCAATGAGCAGTTCTTC.

V gene TRBV18 combines with J gene TRBJ2-7; TRBD1 matches at 7 bases. Losses at the gene ends were 3 bases for V and 3 bases for J; bases not matched to a gene: 8. Germline V CDR1 and CDR2: KGHSH, LQKENI. This CDR3 has 15 residues. The CDR3 reads CASSPMIGTVYEQYF. CDR3 coding DNA: TGTGCCAGCTCACCCATGATCGGGACAGTCTACGAGCAGTACTTC.

As regards this clone: Other DNA sequences of this sample code for an identical CDR3. The V gene is TRBV2, the J gene TRBJ1-3; 8 nucleotides align to TRBD1. The V segment lost 11 bases and the J segment 2 bases; nucleotides outside the gene matches: 5. CDR1 and CDR2 from the germline V gene are SNHLY and FYNNEI. The CDR3 totals 13 residues. Here the CDR3 reads CASSDRAGNTIYF. The DNA for the CDR3 is TGTGCCTCCTCGGACAGGGCTGGAAACACCATATATTTT.

The gene calls are TRBV7-8 and TRBJ2-7, with D perhaps matching TRBD1 (6 bases). The CDR3 covers 15 residues. Germline V CDR1 and CDR2: SGHVS, FQNEAQ. Trimming cost V 6 bases and J 0 bases, with 15 bases left between them. Written as DNA, the CDR3 is TGTGCCAGCAGTTACACCAGGGACATCTCCTACGAGCAGTACTTC. This translates into CASSYTRDISYEQYF.

This sequence joins TRBV5-1 and TRBJ2-2; 8 bases are shared with TRBD2. CDR3 length: 15 amino acids. Looked up from germline, CDR1 is SGHRS and CDR2 is YFSETQ. J was trimmed by 7 bases and V by 3 bases; bases with no gene match: 8. CDR3 DNA: TGCGCCAGCAGCTCGAGCGGGAGTATCGGCGGGGAGCTGTTTTTT. Translation gives CASSSSGSIGGELFF.

This chain connects TRBV25-1 to TRBJ1-1; 7 bases fit TRBD1. The CDR3 is 16 residues long. Germline CDR1 is MGHDK and CDR2 is SYGVNS. V was pared by 3 bases and J by 3 bases, with 10 bases of the junction left unmatched. CDR3 region: CASSDPSGGPYTEAFF. CDR3 coding DNA: TGTGCCAGCAGTGATCCTTCAGGGGGACCCTACACTGAAGCTTTCTTT.

A single count supports this clone. CDR3 loop: CAISESPGGGTNTEAFF. In nucleotides, the CDR3 is TGTGCCATCAGTGAGTCCCCAGGGGGGGGGACGAACACTGAAGCTTTCTTT. This sequence joins TRBV10-3 and TRBJ1-1; 7 nucleotides align to TRBD1. J was trimmed by 1 base and V by 0 bases; bases with no gene match: 8. Germline lookup yields CDR1 ENHRY and CDR2 SYGVKD. The CDR3 length is 17 residues.

The V call is TRBV18, the J call TRBJ2-3; D is ambiguous. V was shortened by 3 bases and J by 2 bases, with 9 bases between the two germline ends. Germline CDR1 is KGHSH and CDR2 is LQKENI. The CDR3 is 14 amino acids. CDR3 residues: CASSPQSNTDTQYF. As DNA, the CDR3 is TGTGCCAGCTCACCCCAGTCTAACACAGATACGCAGTATTTT.

This clone was detected only once. The V call is TRBV12-5, the J call TRBJ2-3; unclear D gene. The CDR3 runs to 12 residues. Trimming shortened V by 8 bases and J by 7 bases, and 13 bases separated the two germline ends. Germline CDR1 LGHNT, CDR2 FRNRAP. The CDR3 sequence: CASQFLRNTQYF. The CDR3 bases are TGTGCTAGTCAGTTTCTAAGGAATACGCAGTATTTT.

The chain recombines TRBV2 with TRBJ2-5; weak D call: TRBD2 (6 bases). Trimming stripped 8 bases from V and 4 bases from J, with 20 bases between. Germline V gene sequence: CDR1 SNHLY, CDR2 FYNNEI. CDR3 length: 15 amino acids. The CDR3 loop reads CASGAGKSGLETQYF. The CDR3 DNA follows: TGTGCCAGCGGGGCGGGGAAATCGGGCCTAGAGACCCAGTACTTC. The full variable domain, in which reference TRBV2 and TRBJ2-5 provide the parts outside the CDR3, is EPEVTQTPSHQVTQMGQEVILRCVPISNHLYFYWYRQILGQKVEFLVSFYNNEISEKSEIFDDQFSVERPDGSNFTLKIRSTKLEDSAMYFCASGAGKSGLETQYFGPGTRLLVL.

The chain joins TRBV4-1 to TRBJ1-3; 7 nucleotides align to TRBD1. V shed 4 bases, J shed 9 bases, and the junction held 12 bases outside the gene matches. The germline V gene has CDR1 MGHRA and CDR2 YSYEKL. The CDR3 consists of 15 residues. CDR3 in amino acids: CASSPSSTTGSTIYF. In nucleotides, the CDR3 is TGCGCCAGCAGCCCATCCTCTACGACAGGGAGCACCATATATTTT.

The V call is TRBV6-5, the J call TRBJ2-1; D is undetermined. Deletions cut 4 bases from V and 9 bases from J, with 13 bases between. Per the germline V gene, CDR1 is MNHEY and CDR2 is SVGAGI. There are 13 residues in the CDR3. CDR3 sequence reads: CASSSGPPGEQFF. CDR3 bases: TGTGCCAGCAGTTCCGGACCTCCGGGTGAGCAGTTCTTC.

This clone appeared a single time. This chain connects TRBV6-1 to TRBJ2-3, with D hard to call. Germline values: CDR1 MNHNS, CDR2 SASEGT. V lost 1 base and J 1 base, leaving 12 bases between the germline ends. The CDR3 has 16 amino acids. The CDR3 sequence: CASSEVRGPGTDTQYF. CDR3 DNA: TGTGCCAGCAGTGAAGTTCGCGGTCCGGGCACAGATACGCAGTATTTT.

This sequence joins TRBV5-4 and TRBJ2-3; 7 bases fit TRBD1. V shed 4 bases and J 2 bases; nucleotides not matched to a gene: 7. The germline gives CDR1 SGHNT, CDR2 YYREEE (reference sequence). This CDR3 region has 15 residues. CDR3 protein: CASSPDRPTTDTQYF. CDR3 nucleotides: TGTGCCAGCAGCCCGGACAGGCCAACCACAGATACGCAGTATTTT.

The chain couples TRBV7-2 to TRBJ1-5, with D unclear. V was clipped by 1 base and J by 8 bases, with 21 bases between them. Germline V lookup: CDR1 SGHTA, CDR2 FQGNSA. The CDR3 sequence is 17 residues long. DNA for the CDR3: TGTGCCAGCAGCTTAGAGGTCGCTGTCGGCGGATGGGAGCCCCAGCATTTT. As protein: CASSLEVAVGGWEPQHF.

This rearrangement joins TRBV19 to TRBJ1-2, with no clear D. This CDR3 region has 13 residues. From germline, CDR1 is LNHDA and CDR2 SQIVND (reference sequence). Trimming stripped 4 bases from V and 4 bases from J, with 10 bases between. Written as DNA, the CDR3 is TGTGCCAGTAGTACCTCCCAGGTCTATGGCTACACCTTC. Protein sequence: CASSTSQVYGYTF.

With respect to this clone: This sample also contains other DNA sequences that code for the same CDR3. V and J are TRBV9 and TRBJ2-1; D is perhaps TRBD1 or TRBD2 (6 bases each). Per the germline V gene, CDR1 is SGDLS and CDR2 is YYNGEE. V dropped 0 bases and J dropped 2 bases, with 9 bases sitting between them. The CDR3 length is 15 residues. CDR3: CASSVAGATYNEQFF. CDR3 DNA: TGTGCCAGCAGCGTAGCGGGGGCCACCTACAATGAGCAGTTCTTC.

The J gene is TRBJ1-2, the V gene TRBV5-1, with a possible D match to TRBD1 (6 bases). Germline loops: CDR1 SGHRS, CDR2 YFSETQ. V was trimmed by 4 bases and J by 4 bases, leaving 17 bases between them. The CDR3 sequence is 15 residues long. For the CDR3, the DNA is TGCGCCAGCAGCCTTGGGGGCCCGGAAGGCTATGGCTACACCTTC. This codes for CASSLGGPEGYGYTF.

This chain joins TRBV7-2 and TRBJ1-5; no definite D call. V was clipped by 2 bases and J by 6 bases, with 5 bases between them. The V gene's germline CDR1 is SGHTA and CDR2 FQGNSA. This CDR3 is 12 amino acids long. The chain's CDR3 is CASSLSIQPQHF. CDR3 coding DNA: TGTGCCAGCAGCTTATCTATTCAGCCCCAGCATTTT.

The chain employs TRBV5-1 and TRBJ2-5, with TRBD2 identical over 14 bases. CDR3 size: 18 residues. J was trimmed by 6 bases and V by 4 bases; bases with no gene match: 14. CDR1 is SGHRS, CDR2 YFSETQ, per germline. CDR3 protein: CASSHTGTSGGLRQTQYF. The DNA for the CDR3 is TGCGCCAGCAGCCACACCGGGACTAGCGGGGGCCTAAGACAGACCCAGTACTTC.

This chain links TRBV5-1 with TRBJ2-7, with 8 bases lining up with TRBD1. This CDR3 is built from 16 residues. J lost 3 bases, V lost 0 bases, and 8 bases had no gene match. Germline CDR1 is SGHRS and CDR2 is YFSETQ. The CDR3 DNA reads as TGCGCCAGCAGCTTGGGCGGGACAGGTTACCGCTACGAGCAGTACTTC. Translating it yields CASSLGGTGYRYEQYF. The variable domain in full, with the rest retrieved from reference TRBV5-1 and TRBJ2-7, is KAGVTQTPRYLIKTRGQQVTLSCSPISGHRSVSWYQQTPGQGLQFLFEYFSETQRNKGNFPGRFSGRQFSNSRSEMNVSTLELGDSALYLCASSLGGTGYRYEQYFGPGTRLTVT.

The chain combines TRBV2 with TRBJ2-5, with D possibly matching TRBD2 (5 bases). Trimming removed 4 bases from V and 5 bases from J, with 20 bases in between. CDR1 is SNHLY, CDR2 FYNNEI, per germline. The CDR3 covers 16 residues. The CDR3 DNA reads TGTGCCAGCAGTGCCGCCGGACTCACCCCGTCCGAGACCCAGTACTTC. Protein: CASSAAGLTPSETQYF.

The CDR3 DNA reads TGCGCCAGCAGCCAAGCCGGGTACCCGGAGACCCAGTACTTC. Translated, it gives CASSQAGYPETQYF. The J gene is TRBJ2-5, the V gene TRBV4-3, with no clear D. CDR3 length equals 14 residues. Germline CDR1 and CDR2: LGHNA and YSLEER. V was trimmed by 1 base and J by 5 bases, leaving 11 bases between them.

Only a few counts were recorded for this clone. The sample has other DNA sequences that encode this CDR3 too. This chain links TRBV28 with TRBJ1-2; TRBD1 might be the D (6 bases). The V gene lost 2 bases and the J gene lost 4 bases, with 8 bases spanning the gap. Looked up from germline, CDR1 is MDHEN and CDR2 is SYDVKM. The CDR3 is made up of 13 amino acids. The CDR3 region has the DNA TGTGCCAGCAGTTTAGACAGGCGCTATGGCTACACCTTC. It codes for CASSLDRRYGYTF.

Details on this clone: Other DNA variants within this sample encode the same CDR3. The chain combines TRBV29-1 with TRBJ1-1; TRBD1 might be the D (6 bases). This CDR3 spans 13 amino acids. The germline V and J ends were trimmed by 7 bases and 3 bases, with 15 bases remaining between them. Germline V lookup: CDR1 SQVTM, CDR2 ANQGSEA. The DNA of the CDR3 is TGCAGCGCCCGGACGGGGGGCGACACTGAAGCTTTCTTT. Its translation: CSARTGGDTEAFF.

The rearrangement links TRBV18 to TRBJ1-2; tentatively, D is TRBD1 (6 bases). Trimming left V 2 bases short and J 6 bases short, with 16 bases between. Per the germline V gene, CDR1 is KGHSH and CDR2 is LQKENI. The length of the CDR3 is 15 residues. The CDR3 region is CASSPDGGQWNGYTF. CDR3 sequence (DNA): TGTGCCAGCTCACCAGACGGGGGCCAGTGGAATGGCTACACCTTC.

This clone was counted a single time. Other DNA sequences from this sample encode an identical CDR3 as well. The chain recombines TRBV6-5 with TRBJ2-7, with 12 bases that match TRBD1. After removal of 6 bases from V and 1 base from J, the junction contained 4 bases not matched to a gene. Germline values: CDR1 MNHEY, CDR2 SVGAGI. The CDR3 covers 15 residues. The CDR3 coding sequence is TGTGCCAGCAGCTTGGGACAGGGGGCATCCTACGAGCAGTACTTC. Its translation: CASSLGQGASYEQYF.

The rearrangement joins TRBV10-3 to TRBJ2-2, with TRBD1 as a possible D gene (5 bases). The V end lost 8 bases, the J end lost 2 bases, and 15 bases lay between the germline ends. The CDR3 runs 15 residues. Germline V gene lookup returns CDR1 ENHRY and CDR2 SYGVKD. The DNA for the CDR3 is TGTGCCATCGGCCCCGGCGGACATAACACCGGGGAGCTGTTTTTT. The encoded protein is CAIGPGGHNTGELFF.

The chain employs TRBV4-1 and TRBJ1-4, with TRBD1 matching 8 bases. This CDR3 has 17 residues. Germline V lookup: CDR1 MGHRA, CDR2 YSYEKL. V dropped 2 bases and J dropped 0; count of bases not matched to a gene: 5. The CDR3 sequence is CASSQTGGQTTNEKLFF. CDR3 coding DNA: TGCGCCAGCAGCCAAACAGGGGGACAGACAACTAATGAAAAACTGTTTTTT.

This clone was recorded once. Here the CDR3 reads CASSVTGQGEQYF. The CDR3 DNA sequence: TGTGCCAGCAGTGTTACCGGACAGGGCGAGCAGTACTTC. J is TRBJ2-7 and V is TRBV6-1; 8 bases map to TRBD1. The germline CDR1 and CDR2 sequences are MNHNS and SASEGT. The junction had 5 bases not matched to a gene; V was cut back by 4 bases and J by 6 bases. CDR3 length: 13 amino acids.